The next 27 T cell receptor beta chains were all read from a single sample in a study of OX40 agonist ivuxolimab in advanced cancers. The repertoire was sequenced with immunoSEQ multiplex PCR; TCRdb's copy has only in-frame clones and lacks some. Of roughly 63,000 clones in the sample, about 91% are singletons; the top ten hold about 12%. The sequences come from CD4+ or CD8+ T cells sorted from blood, collected in a trial of the OX40 agonist ivuxolimab. These receptors came from an adult with an advanced solid tumor such as melanoma, head and neck, liver or kidney cancer.

The chain recombines TRBV7-9 with TRBJ2-2; the D gene is possibly TRBD2 (5 bases). CDR1 and CDR2 from the germline V gene are SEHNR and FQNEAQ (reference sequence). The CDR3 has 14 residues. Deletions cut 1 base from V and 3 bases from J, with 6 bases between. The CDR3 here is CASSLGLYTGELFF. CDR3 bases: TGTGCCAGCAGCTTAGGACTATACACCGGGGAGCTGTTTTTT.

In DNA form, the CDR3 reads TGTGCCAGCAGCTTACGCACTCAGGCAGAGGGCGGGGAGCTGTTTTTT. It codes for CASSLRTQAEGGELFF. V gene TRBV7-6 combines with J gene TRBJ2-2; D is possibly TRBD2 (5 bases). Germline V CDR1 and CDR2: SGHVS, FNYEAQ. There are 16 residues in the CDR3. The V and J ends lost 2 bases and 7 bases respectively, with 17 bases between them.

V usage is TRBV28 and J usage is TRBJ2-7; TRBD1 matches at 9 bases. The CDR3 is made up of 14 amino acids. With 5 bases clipped from V and 5 bases from J, the junction kept 7 bases outside the gene matches. Germline V gives CDR1 MDHEN, CDR2 SYDVKM. CDR3 amino acids: CASSPTGGFDEQYF. DNA for the CDR3: TGTGCCAGCAGTCCTACAGGGGGCTTCGACGAGCAGTACTTC. The full variable domain, completed using reference TRBV28 and TRBJ2-7, is DVKVTQSSRYLVKRTGEKVFLECVQDMDHENMFWYRQDPGLGLRLIYFSYDVKMKEKGDIPEGYSVSREKKERFSLILESASTNQTSMYLCASSPTGGFDEQYFGPGTRLTVT.

J is TRBJ2-5 and V is TRBV28; D remains unclear. Trimming cost V 3 bases and J 0 bases, with 8 bases left between them. CDR1 and CDR2 from the germline V gene are MDHEN and SYDVKM. The CDR3 covers 14 residues. The CDR3 region is CASSFLDHQETQYF. The CDR3 DNA is TGTGCCAGCAGTTTCTTAGATCACCAAGAGACCCAGTACTTC. Full variable domain (missing parts from reference TRBV28 and TRBJ2-5): DVKVTQSSRYLVKRTGEKVFLECVQDMDHENMFWYRQDPGLGLRLIYFSYDVKMKEKGDIPEGYSVSREKKERFSLILESASTNQTSMYLCASSFLDHQETQYFGPGTRLLVL.

This CDR3 reads CASSRRTGANTEAFF. CDR3 nucleotides: TGTGCCAGCAGCCGACGGACAGGGGCGAACACTGAAGCTTTCTTT. This chain links TRBV7-8 with TRBJ1-1, with 9 nucleotides matching TRBD1. The trim removed 5 bases at V and 1 base at J, leaving 5 bases unmatched. Germline V gene sequence: CDR1 SGHVS, CDR2 FQNEAQ. The CDR3 consists of 15 residues.

Here the CDR3 reads CASSYWSTGTYGYTF. In nucleotides, the CDR3 is TGTGCCAGCAGCTACTGGAGCACCGGGACCTATGGCTACACCTTC. This chain joins TRBV5-5 and TRBJ1-2, with a weak D call TRBD1 (5 bases). Trimming removed 3 bases at V and 4 bases at J, with 16 bases between. This CDR3 has 15 residues. Germline values: CDR1 SGHKS, CDR2 YYEKEE (reference sequence).

This clone was found once. The chain has TRBV4-1 and TRBJ2-1, with 8 bases lining up with TRBD2. Trimming cost V 4 bases and J 3 bases; bases outside gene matches: 2. The CDR3 spans 14 residues. Germline values: CDR1 MGHRA, CDR2 YSYEKL. The CDR3 is CASSRTSGYNEQFF. The CDR3, as DNA: TGCGCCAGCAGCCGAACTAGCGGCTACAATGAGCAGTTCTTC.

The gene calls are TRBV4-1 and TRBJ2-3; D is uncertain. Germline values: CDR1 MGHRA, CDR2 YSYEKL. Trimming stripped 0 bases from V and 6 bases from J, with 13 bases between. This CDR3 has 15 amino acids. The CDR3 coding sequence is TGCGCCAGCAGCCAAGATCCTCCAACGGCGGATACGCAGTATTTT. Protein: CASSQDPPTADTQYF.

The chain employs TRBV5-6 and TRBJ2-5, with D perhaps matching TRBD1 (6 bases). Germline CDR1 reads SGHDT; CDR2 reads YYEEEE. Trimming removed 0 bases from V and 2 bases from J, with 14 bases in between. The CDR3 loop spans 16 amino acids. CDR3 DNA: TGTGCCAGCAGCTTGGCACTGACAGGACTTCAAGAGACCCAGTACTTC. Residues: CASSLALTGLQETQYF.

This rearrangement joins TRBV28 to TRBJ1-1; possibly TRBD1 for D (5 bases). This CDR3 spans 13 amino acids. The V and J ends lost 5 bases and 4 bases respectively, with 11 bases between them. The germline gives CDR1 MDHEN, CDR2 SYDVKM. DNA for the CDR3: TGTGCCAGCAGTGACAGACAGCGCACTGAAGCTTTCTTT. Amino acids: CASSDRQRTEAFF.

This clone was detected once. The chain couples TRBV2 to TRBJ1-1; TRBD1 aligns across 7 bases. Germline V gene sequence: CDR1 SNHLY, CDR2 FYNNEI. V lost 6 bases, J lost 5 bases, and 9 bases stayed unmatched. The CDR3 has 14 residues. Written as DNA, the CDR3 is TGTGCCAGCAGGCCCGAGGGGGCAGGGACTGAAGCTTTCTTT. Residues: CASRPEGAGTEAFF. Drawing the rest from reference TRBV2 and TRBJ1-1, the complete variable domain is EPEVTQTPSHQVTQMGQEVILRCVPISNHLYFYWYRQILGQKVEFLVSFYNNEISEKSEIFDDQFSVERPDGSNFTLKIRSTKLEDSAMYFCASRPEGAGTEAFFGQGTRLTVV.

The chain employs TRBV4-1 and TRBJ1-1; D remains unclear. CDR1 and CDR2 (germline): MGHRA, YSYEKL. V gave up 0 bases and J gave up 0 bases, with 17 bases separating them. This CDR3 spans 18 amino acids. Written as DNA, the CDR3 is TGCGCCAGCAGCCAAGATCCGGTATGGCAGACCATGAACACTGAAGCTTTCTTT. It is translated as CASSQDPVWQTMNTEAFF.

V usage is TRBV19 and J usage is TRBJ2-1; 10 bases map to TRBD2. Germline loops: CDR1 LNHDA, CDR2 SQIVND (reference sequence). V dropped 6 bases and J dropped 6; count of bases not matched to a gene: 17. The CDR3 sequence is 18 residues long. The CDR3 DNA sequence: TGTGCCAGTAGCTGGGGGCTAGCGGGGGTCTTGACGGGCAATGAGCAGTTCTTC. It translates to CASSWGLAGVLTGNEQFF.

The chain has TRBV29-1 and TRBJ1-1; no clear D. The CDR3 has 13 amino acids. V shed 7 bases and J shed 5 bases, with 17 bases lying between them. Germline CDR1 and CDR2: SQVTM and ANQGSEA. The DNA for the CDR3 is TGCAGCGCTCCGGCGGACCTGGAGACTGAAGCTTTCTTT. Translating it yields CSAPADLETEAFF. Full variable domain (outside the CDR3, taken from reference TRBV29-1 and TRBJ1-1): SAVISQKPSRDICQRGTSLTIQCQVDSQVTMMFWYRQQPGQSLTLIATANQGSEATYESGFVIDKFPISRPNLTFSTLTVSNMSPEDSSIYLCSAPADLETEAFFGQGTRLTVV.

This chain uses TRBV28 with TRBJ2-3, with 9 bases that match TRBD2. CDR3 length: 17 residues. Unmatched junction bases numbered 10, after V lost 3 bases and J lost 3 bases. Germline V lookup: CDR1 MDHEN, CDR2 SYDVKM. CDR3 DNA: TGTGCCAGCAGTTTTACTAGCGGGCGCGGGGTAACAGATACGCAGTATTTT. The encoded protein is CASSFTSGRGVTDTQYF.

The rearrangement links TRBV7-2 to TRBJ2-7; D gene ambiguous. The V gene's germline CDR1 is SGHTA and CDR2 FQGNSA. Trimming shortened V by 2 bases and J by 2 bases, and 7 bases separated the two germline ends. The CDR3 totals 13 residues. The CDR3 coding sequence is TGTGCCAGCAGCTTAAGACTCCCCTACGAGCAGTACTTC. It encodes CASSLRLPYEQYF.

This clone was counted a single time. The V call is TRBV5-5, the J call TRBJ1-6; D is ambiguous. CDR1 and CDR2 (germline): SGHKS, YYEKEE (reference sequence). The CDR3 length is 12 residues. Trimming took off 4 bases at V and 7 bases at J, with 6 bases between the two ends. CDR3 residues: CASSAGNSPLHF. CDR3 DNA sequence: TGTGCCAGCAGCGCCGGGAATTCACCCCTCCACTTT.

V usage is TRBV6-5 and J usage is TRBJ1-2; TRBD1 agrees at 7 bases. Germline CDR1 reads MNHEY; CDR2 reads SVGAGI. With 9 bases clipped from V and 8 bases from J, the junction kept 12 bases outside the gene matches. CDR3 length: 13 residues. The CDR3 sequence: CASSATQGHGYTF. CDR3 sequence (DNA): TGTGCCAGTTCCGCGACACAGGGGCACGGCTACACCTTC.

The chain couples TRBV7-9 to TRBJ2-7, with TRBD1 matching 7 bases. This CDR3 has 16 amino acids. Germline V gene sequence: CDR1 SEHNR, CDR2 FQNEAQ (reference sequence). With V trimmed by 2 bases and J by 4 bases, 11 bases remained unmatched. The DNA for the CDR3 is TGTGCCAGCAGCTTAATCCTCTCGGGACAGACTTACGAGCAGTACTTC. As protein: CASSLILSGQTYEQYF.

This chain uses TRBV4-1 with TRBJ1-1; D remains unclear. Looked up from germline, CDR1 is MGHRA and CDR2 is YSYEKL. Trimming pared 1 base from V and 5 bases from J, leaving 11 bases between. This CDR3 spans 14 amino acids. In nucleotides, the CDR3 is TGCGCCAGCAGCCAAGTCCCGGGGTGGACTGAAGCTTTCTTT. Its translation: CASSQVPGWTEAFF.

The rearrangement joins TRBV6-5 to TRBJ2-7, with 7 nucleotides matching TRBD1. Trimming at V came to 6 bases and at J to 10 bases, leaving 9 bases not matched to a gene. Germline values: CDR1 MNHEY, CDR2 SVGAGI. The CDR3 length is 12 residues. This CDR3 is CASRNPTGDQYF. The DNA of the CDR3 is TGTGCCAGCAGAAACCCTACAGGGGACCAGTACTTC.

The CDR3: CAWSAITTGTGLYEQYF. The CDR3 DNA follows: TGTGCCTGGAGTGCTATCACGACCGGGACAGGGTTGTACGAGCAGTACTTC. The V call is TRBV30, the J call TRBJ2-5; 9 bases align to TRBD1. The DNA end favors TRBJ2-7, so the J call may be wrong. Germline V gene sequence: CDR1 GTSNPN, CDR2 SVGIG (reference sequence). There are 17 residues in the CDR3.

This chain joins TRBV27 and TRBJ1-6; no reliable D call. The CDR3 has 14 amino acids. The V and J ends lost 3 bases and 8 bases respectively, with 11 bases between them. Germline V gene lookup returns CDR1 MNHEY and CDR2 SMNVEV (reference sequence). The CDR3: CASSFAGLYSPLHF. CDR3 bases: TGTGCCAGCAGTTTTGCCGGACTTTATTCACCCCTCCACTTT.

The rearrangement joins TRBV5-1 to TRBJ2-5; TRBD2 matches at 12 bases. The J call may be incorrect, as the DNA end agrees better with TRBJ2-7. CDR1 is SGHRS and CDR2 is YFSETQ in the germline V gene. CDR3 length: 16 amino acids. CDR3 sequence: CASSPGLAGLTYEQYF. CDR3 sequence (DNA): TGCGCCAGCAGCCCGGGACTAGCGGGCTTAACCTACGAGCAGTACTTC.

The rearrangement joins TRBV7-9 to TRBJ2-5; maybe TRBD2 (5 bases). The germline gives CDR1 SEHNR, CDR2 FQNEAQ (reference sequence). Deletions cut 4 bases from V and 6 bases from J, with 18 bases between. The CDR3 length is 15 residues. CDR3 amino acids: CASSSGLMGGKTQYF. For the CDR3, the DNA is TGTGCCAGCAGCTCTGGACTGATGGGTGGAAAGACCCAGTACTTC.

This clone has just a few counts. CDR3 sequence reads: CASSQGPSSGNTIYF. CDR3 DNA sequence: TGCGCCAGCAGCCAAGGCCCCTCCTCTGGAAACACCATATATTTT. This chain joins TRBV4-1 and TRBJ1-3; no clear D gene. The germline V gene has CDR1 MGHRA and CDR2 YSYEKL. The V gene lost 1 base and the J gene lost 0 bases, with 7 bases spanning the gap. The CDR3 extends over 15 amino acids.

V and J are TRBV5-1 and TRBJ2-7; 10 nucleotides agree with TRBD2. This CDR3 is built from 15 residues. In germline, CDR1 is SGHRS, CDR2 YFSETQ. Losses at the gene ends were 0 bases for V and 5 bases for J; bases not matched to a gene: 5. The CDR3 region is CASSLVSGRAHEQYF. Here the CDR3 DNA reads TGCGCCAGCAGCTTGGTGAGCGGGAGGGCCCACGAGCAGTACTTC.